Following are 8 T cell receptor beta chains from one sample sequenced in a study of identical twins. MiXCR was run by TCRdb on the 5' RACE reads, yielding one entry per CDR3 protein. The sample carries approximately 890,000 distinct CDR3 sequences, over 9% recorded once. These data are also associated with another study on yellow fever vaccine responses in identical twins.

The sample was PBMCs. The source of these receptors is a woman aged 18-29 years in good health.

This clonotype has just a few counts. This chain links TRBV3-1 with TRBJ2-3, with D hard to call. This CDR3 region has 17 residues. Trimming took 0 bases from V and 0 from J, leaving 13 bases between them. Germline CDR1 reads LGHDT; CDR2 reads YNNKEL (reference sequence). The CDR3 spells CASSQEVMAASTDTQYF. In DNA form, the CDR3 reads TGTGCCAGCAGCCAAGAAGTCATGGCAGCCAGCACAGATACGCAGTATTTT.

This clonotype was recorded a few times. This chain connects TRBV5-1 to TRBJ2-7, with 12 nucleotides matching TRBD2. After removal of 4 bases from V and 5 bases from J, the junction contained 13 bases not matched to a gene. This CDR3 has 17 amino acids. Germline CDR1 SGHRS, CDR2 YFSETQ. The CDR3 region has the DNA TGCGCCAGCAGCACCCGACTAGCGGGAGCAACCAGCGACGAGCAGTACTTC. Translation: CASSTRLAGATSDEQYF.

CDR3 DNA sequence: TGTGCCAGCAGCCAAGGGTCGGGGCTAGTTAATCAGCCCCAGCATTTT. It codes for CASSQGSGLVNQPQHF. The chain employs TRBV3-1 and TRBJ1-5; possible D gene TRBD1, 5 bases. Deletions cut 1 base from V and 4 bases from J, with 14 bases between. The CDR3 runs to 16 residues. Germline assignment: CDR1 LGHDT and CDR2 YNNKEL (reference sequence).

The chain combines TRBV5-1 with TRBJ1-1, with 7 bases identical to TRBD1. V gave up 4 bases and J gave up 0 bases; unmatched junction bases: 12. Germline V gene lookup returns CDR1 SGHRS and CDR2 YFSETQ. This CDR3 region has 17 residues. The CDR3 nucleotides are TGCGCCAGCAGCACAGAGACAGGGTGGGAGATGAACACTGAAGCTTTCTTT. Translated, it gives CASSTETGWEMNTEAFF.

This clonotype was detected ten times or more. The chain recombines TRBV27 with TRBJ1-4; D remains ambiguous. The V gene's germline CDR1 is MNHEY and CDR2 SMNVEV (reference sequence). CDR3 length: 12 residues. Trimming took 4 bases from V and 8 from J, leaving 8 bases between them. CDR3 DNA: TGTGCCAGCAGTTCTGTCGGCGAAAAACTGTTTTTT. This gives the protein CASSSVGEKLFF.

The chain combines TRBV5-1 with TRBJ2-1, with no clear D. The CDR3 length is 13 residues. V lost 0 bases to trimming and J lost 9 bases, with 10 bases between them. Germline-derived CDR1 and CDR2 are SGHRS and YFSETQ. The CDR3 loop is CASSLEPATEQFF. In DNA, the CDR3 is TGCGCCAGCAGCTTGGAACCAGCGACTGAGCAGTTCTTC.

The chain uses TRBV10-3 and TRBJ2-3; 8 bases are a match to TRBD1. Unmatched junction bases numbered 6, after V lost 10 bases and J lost 3 bases. The V gene's germline CDR1 is ENHRY and CDR2 SYGVKD. The CDR3 sequence is 13 residues long. The CDR3 reads CATGQGETDTQYF. The CDR3 DNA is TGTGCCACCGGACAGGGCGAGACAGATACGCAGTATTTT.

The J gene is TRBJ2-5, the V gene TRBV10-1, with a possible D match to TRBD2 (5 bases). Germline assignment: CDR1 WNHNN and CDR2 SYGVQD (reference sequence). There are 15 residues in the CDR3. The ends were cut back, 0 bases at V and 5 bases at J, with 13 bases in the middle. Written as DNA, the CDR3 is TGCGCCAGCAGTGAGTCGAGGGTCGCCCGTGAGACCCAGTACTTC. It is translated as CASSESRVARETQYF.